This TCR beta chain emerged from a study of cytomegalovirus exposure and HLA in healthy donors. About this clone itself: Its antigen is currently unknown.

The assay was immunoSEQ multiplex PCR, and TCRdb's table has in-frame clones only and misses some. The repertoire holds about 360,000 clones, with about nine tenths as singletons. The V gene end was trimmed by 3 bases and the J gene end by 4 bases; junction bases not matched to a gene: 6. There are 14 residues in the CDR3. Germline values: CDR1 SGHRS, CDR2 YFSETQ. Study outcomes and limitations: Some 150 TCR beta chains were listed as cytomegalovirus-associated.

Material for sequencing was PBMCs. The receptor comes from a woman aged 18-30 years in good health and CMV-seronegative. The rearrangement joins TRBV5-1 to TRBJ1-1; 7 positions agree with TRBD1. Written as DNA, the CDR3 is TGCGCCAGCAGCTCGACAGGGCTAGTCACTGAAGCTTTCTTT. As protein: CASSSTGLVTEAFF. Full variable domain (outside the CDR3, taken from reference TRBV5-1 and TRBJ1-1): KAGVTQTPRYLIKTRGQQVTLSCSPISGHRSVSWYQQTPGQGLQFLFEYFSETQRNKGNFPGRFSGRQFSNSRSEMNVSTLELGDSALYLCASSSTGLVTEAFFGQGTRLTVV.